This T cell receptor beta chain derives from a study of regulatory T cells in long-lasting Graves disease. As for this clonotype: Its antigen is as yet unknown.

Trimming took 4 bases from V and 1 from J, leaving 17 bases between them. Germline CDR1 and CDR2: DFQATT and SNEGSKA (reference sequence). The CDR3 is 17 residues long. As for time point: newly diagnosed GD, antithyroid drugs for less than 3 months. RNA isolated from PBMCs was used to make the TCR library. Study outcomes and limitations: Sample size was small, which may have lowered accuracy.

To make TCR beta libraries, researchers used iRepertoire HTBI primers and Arm-PCR of CDR3 regions. One entry per CDR3 protein results from TCRdb running MiXCR on the multiplex PCR reads. The sample lists under 450,000 distinct CDR3 sequences; about 12% were seen once. These data were likewise used in another study, on T cells in Graves' hyperthyroidism and ophthalmopathy.

The chain has TRBV20-1 and TRBJ1-6, with a weak D call TRBD1 (6 bases). The sample here was peripheral blood mononuclear cells (PBMCs), taken at new diagnosis, from a patient treated with antithyroid drugs. The TCR sequence derives from a woman aged 18 to 35 with Graves disease. The CDR3 coding sequence is TGCAGTGCTAAGGGGGGGGCTTACAGGTCCTATAATTCACCCCTCCACTTT. Translated, it gives CSAKGGAYRSYNSPLHF.